The 24 T cell receptor beta chains listed next were all sequenced from one sample in a study of cytomegalovirus exposure and HLA in healthy donors. The PCR had 60 Vbeta and 13 Jbeta primers. The data were produced by immunoSEQ multiplex PCR, yet TCRdb's version contains in-frame clones alone and is incomplete. Of about 210,000 clones listed, about three quarters are singletons. Sequenced input: PBMCs. These receptors were obtained from a male donor in good health and CMV-seronegative.

The chain is built from TRBV11-3 and TRBJ1-1; tentative D call: TRBD1 (5 bases). This CDR3 contains 14 residues. Germline V gene lookup returns CDR1 SGHNT and CDR2 YENEEA. V was clipped by 5 bases and J by 10 bases, with 20 bases between them. The DNA for the CDR3 is TGTGCCAGCAGCCCACCCGGGGGTCCGGTGGGAGCTTTCTTT. Residues: CASSPPGGPVGAFF.

The gene calls are TRBV11-2 and TRBJ2-3; no clear D gene. CDR3 length equals 17 residues. The germline V gene has CDR1 SGHAT and CDR2 FQNNGV. V was shortened by 1 base and J by 4 bases, with 18 bases between the two germline ends. The CDR3: CASSLGPVARNSDTQYF. CDR3 in DNA: TGTGCCAGCAGCTTAGGACCGGTGGCTAGGAACTCAGATACGCAGTATTTT.

The chain uses TRBV4-2 and TRBJ2-5, with D possibly matching TRBD1 (6 bases). The J call is doubtful: the DNA matches TRBJ2-7 better. The germline V gene encodes CDR1 LGHNA and CDR2 YNFKEQ. There are 15 residues in the CDR3. CDR3 amino acids: CASSQEGGMPYEQYF. CDR3 bases: TGTGCCAGCAGCCAAGAAGGGGGTATGCCCTACGAGCAGTACTTC.

The gene calls are TRBV5-1 and TRBJ1-5, with TRBD1 identical over 7 bases. CDR3 length: 15 residues. J lost 0 bases, V lost 0 bases, and 0 bases had no gene match. Germline values: CDR1 SGHRS, CDR2 YFSETQ. The CDR3 DNA follows: TGCGCCAGCAGCTTGGGGGACAGTAGCAATCAGCCCCAGCATTTT. As protein: CASSLGDSSNQPQHF.

This clone was observed once. The J gene is TRBJ2-3, the V gene TRBV5-4, with 9 bases matching TRBD2. The CDR3 has 16 amino acids. Germline V gives CDR1 SGHNT, CDR2 YYREEE (reference sequence). V gave up 4 bases and J gave up 0 bases; unmatched junction bases: 6. CDR3 amino acids: CASSTPSGASTDTQYF. The CDR3 coding sequence is TGTGCCAGCAGCACCCCTAGCGGGGCCAGCACAGATACGCAGTATTTT.

This clone has more than one count but fewer than ten. The J gene is TRBJ2-5, the V gene TRBV7-2, with 11 bases fitting TRBD1. Unmatched junction bases numbered 8, after V lost 3 bases and J lost 5 bases. This CDR3 contains 16 residues. The germline gives CDR1 SGHTA, CDR2 FQGNSA. The CDR3 DNA is TGTGCCAGCAGCTTCCCCGGACAGGGGGCGCGTGAGACCCAGTACTTC. Translated: CASSFPGQGARETQYF.

The chain is built from TRBV7-7 and TRBJ2-5, with 7 bases that match TRBD1. V shed 5 bases and J 5 bases; nucleotides not matched to a gene: 11. The CDR3 runs 15 residues. Germline V gives CDR1 SSHAT, CDR2 FNYEAQ (reference sequence). CDR3 protein: CASSNNRGSRETQYF. The CDR3 coding sequence is TGTGCCAGCAGCAATAACAGGGGTTCGCGGGAGACCCAGTACTTC.

V is TRBV10-3 and J is TRBJ2-7, with D perhaps TRBD2 (5 bases). From germline, CDR1 is ENHRY and CDR2 SYGVKD. V gave up 3 bases and J gave up 2 bases, with 8 bases separating them. CDR3 length: 13 amino acids. CDR3 amino acids: CAISELGTYEQYF. As DNA, the CDR3 is TGTGCCATCAGTGAACTAGGGACCTACGAGCAGTACTTC.

This rearrangement joins TRBV6-5 to TRBJ1-2; D might be TRBD1 (5 bases). Deletions cut 7 bases from V and 6 bases from J, with 12 bases between. Germline-derived CDR1 and CDR2 are MNHEY and SVGAGI. The CDR3 has 12 amino acids. In DNA, the CDR3 is TGTGCCAGCACCTTCACAGGACATGGCTACACCTTC. This gives the protein CASTFTGHGYTF.

The chain has TRBV7-9 and TRBJ2-7, with 10 bases fitting TRBD2. Unmatched junction bases numbered 13, after V lost 3 bases and J lost 5 bases. Germline CDR1 reads SEHNR; CDR2 reads FQNEAQ (reference sequence). The CDR3 extends over 17 amino acids. The CDR3 nucleotides are TGTGCCAGCAGCTTGGAGGGAGCGGGAGGGCCAGAGGACGAGCAGTACTTC. Protein sequence: CASSLEGAGGPEDEQYF.

The chain uses TRBV10-1 and TRBJ2-7, with 14 positions matching TRBD2. CDR1 and CDR2 (germline): WNHNN, SYGVQD (reference sequence). J gave up 5 bases and V 8 bases, and 8 bases lay outside the gene matches. This CDR3 has 15 amino acids. The CDR3 DNA reads as TGCGCCAGCCCACTGACTAGCGGGGGGGCCGACGAGCAGTACTTC. Protein sequence: CASPLTSGGADEQYF.

Comment on this clone: Different DNA sequences within this sample yield the same CDR3. The V call is TRBV7-9, the J call TRBJ2-1; 7 bases fit TRBD2. The ends lost 1 base at V and 1 base at J; junction bases unmatched: 1. Per the germline V gene, CDR1 is SEHNR and CDR2 is FQNEAQ (reference sequence). The CDR3 consists of 15 residues. The DNA for the CDR3 is TGTGCCAGCAGCTTAGGGGGGGGATCCTACAATGAGCAGTTCTTC. Its protein is CASSLGGGSYNEQFF.

V is TRBV21-1 and J is TRBJ2-3; the table's D call, TRBD2, has no DNA check behind it. TRBV21-1 is termed a pseudogene. This CDR3 region has 14 residues. The CDR3 bases are TGTGCCAGCAGCAAAAGGAGGGTCACAGATACGCAGTATTTT. Translated: CASSKRRVTDTQYF.

The V call is TRBV7-9, the J call TRBJ2-7; D is unresolved. Germline assignment: CDR1 SEHNR and CDR2 FQNEAQ (reference sequence). The CDR3 contains 13 residues. The V gene lost 3 bases and the J gene lost 3 bases, with 9 bases spanning the gap. The CDR3 reads CASSFENLYEQYF. The CDR3 coding sequence is TGTGCCAGCAGCTTTGAGAATCTCTACGAGCAGTACTTC.

The chain combines TRBV27 with TRBJ2-3; 7 bases are a match to TRBD2. Per the germline V gene, CDR1 is MNHEY and CDR2 is SMNVEV (reference sequence). This CDR3 spans 12 amino acids. Trimming cost V 4 bases and J 10 bases; bases outside gene matches: 5. The CDR3 region has the DNA TGTGCCAGCAGTTCCCCCGGGAGGCCGCAGTATTTT. As protein: CASSSPGRPQYF.

The gene calls are TRBV5-1 and TRBJ1-6; TRBD1 might be the D (5 bases). Trimming cost V 0 bases and J 8 bases, with 6 bases left between them. The germline CDR1 and CDR2 sequences are SGHRS and YFSETQ. The CDR3 sequence is 13 residues long. CDR3 protein: CASSLAGYSPLHF. CDR3 bases: TGCGCCAGCAGCTTGGCAGGGTATTCACCCCTCCACTTT.

This sequence joins TRBV5-1 and TRBJ2-5; possibly TRBD1 for D (5 bases). The V and J ends lost 1 base and 1 base respectively, with 11 bases between them. Germline V gene data show CDR1 as SGHRS and CDR2 as YFSETQ. The CDR3 is 15 residues long. This CDR3 reads CASSLSREAQETQYF. CDR3 bases: TGCGCCAGCAGCTTGTCCAGGGAAGCCCAAGAGACCCAGTACTTC.

The V call is TRBV14, the J call TRBJ2-3; TRBD2 matches at 14 bases. CDR1 is SGHDN, CDR2 FVKESK, per germline. V lost 4 bases, J lost 5 bases, and 5 bases stayed unmatched. The CDR3 spans 16 residues. CDR3 in DNA: TGTGCCAGCAGCCCGACTAGCGGGAGGGCCCGAGATACGCAGTATTTT. This translates into CASSPTSGRARDTQYF.

This rearrangement joins TRBV27 to TRBJ2-5; 10 bases line up with TRBD2. This CDR3 comprises 14 residues. The germline V gene encodes CDR1 MNHEY and CDR2 SMNVEV (reference sequence). Losses at the gene ends were 6 bases for V and 5 bases for J; bases not matched to a gene: 6. The CDR3 spells CASRSGGAWETQYF. The CDR3, as DNA: TGTGCCAGCAGGAGCGGGGGGGCCTGGGAGACCCAGTACTTC.

The chain recombines TRBV6-5 with TRBJ1-3; D not certain. From germline, CDR1 is MNHEY and CDR2 SVGAGI. V was cut by 4 bases and J by 4 bases, with 11 bases left in between. CDR3 length: 14 residues. The CDR3 region is CASSSFVSGNTIYF. The CDR3 region has the DNA TGTGCCAGCAGTTCCTTCGTCTCGGGAAACACCATATATTTT.

The chain combines TRBV7-2 with TRBJ2-3; 9 positions agree with TRBD2. Germline-derived CDR1 and CDR2 are SGHTA and FQGNSA. This CDR3 spans 15 amino acids. V lost 0 bases, J lost 6 bases, and 4 bases stayed unmatched. CDR3 protein: CASSLAGLAGDTQYF. Here the CDR3 DNA reads TGTGCCAGCAGCTTAGCGGGACTAGCAGGTGATACGCAGTATTTT.

The chain couples TRBV4-3 to TRBJ1-5; D not certain. With 5 bases removed from V and 7 bases from J, the gap between germline ends came to 12 bases. The CDR3 extends over 13 amino acids. Germline-derived CDR1 and CDR2 are LGHNA and YSLEER. CDR3 DNA: TGCGCCAGCAGCGGCCTGGCCGGGCAGCCCCAGCATTTT. Translated: CASSGLAGQPQHF.

The chain employs TRBV29-1 and TRBJ1-3; D may be TRBD1 (6 bases). CDR1 is SQVTM, CDR2 ANQGSEA, per germline. Trimming shortened V by 6 bases and J by 0 bases, and 9 bases separated the two germline ends. The CDR3 loop spans 13 amino acids. The CDR3 loop is CSVMTGSGNTIYF. The CDR3 region has the DNA TGCAGCGTCATGACAGGCTCTGGAAACACCATATATTTT.

This clone was picked up a small number of times. The gene calls are TRBV6-5 and TRBJ2-7; D is perhaps TRBD2 (5 bases). Between the trimmed V and J ends, which lost 2 bases and 0 bases, there was a span of 14 bases. Germline assignment: CDR1 MNHEY and CDR2 SVGAGI. The CDR3 extends over 16 amino acids. The CDR3 DNA follows: TGTGCCAGCAGTTACGGTGTTTTGGGAGACTCCTACGAGCAGTACTTC. Translated, it gives CASSYGVLGDSYEQYF.